This T cell receptor beta chain originates from a study of T cells in localized non-small cell lung cancer. Study results and limitations: A median of approximately 60 of the top 100 tumor clones appeared in adjacent lung, which was paired and uninvolved.

The trim removed 3 bases at V and 5 bases at J, leaving 4 bases unmatched. Germline loops: CDR1 KGHSH, CDR2 LQKENI. This CDR3 is 15 amino acids long. Points on this clone: Its antigen is unknown.

Libraries were prepared by immunoSEQ multiplex PCR; TCRdb keeps only in-frame clonotypes and omits some of them. The sample records over a thousand clones, about two fifths being singletons. The source of this sequence is a female donor at least 60 years old with stage II lung adenocarcinoma. The source was lung tumor tissue, collected before any cancer treatment. The chain has TRBV18 and TRBJ1-6; TRBD1 matches 7 bases. The CDR3 DNA sequence: TGTGCCAGCTCACCCTCCCAGGGGGATAATTCACCCCTCCACTTT. Translated, it gives CASSPSQGDNSPLHF.